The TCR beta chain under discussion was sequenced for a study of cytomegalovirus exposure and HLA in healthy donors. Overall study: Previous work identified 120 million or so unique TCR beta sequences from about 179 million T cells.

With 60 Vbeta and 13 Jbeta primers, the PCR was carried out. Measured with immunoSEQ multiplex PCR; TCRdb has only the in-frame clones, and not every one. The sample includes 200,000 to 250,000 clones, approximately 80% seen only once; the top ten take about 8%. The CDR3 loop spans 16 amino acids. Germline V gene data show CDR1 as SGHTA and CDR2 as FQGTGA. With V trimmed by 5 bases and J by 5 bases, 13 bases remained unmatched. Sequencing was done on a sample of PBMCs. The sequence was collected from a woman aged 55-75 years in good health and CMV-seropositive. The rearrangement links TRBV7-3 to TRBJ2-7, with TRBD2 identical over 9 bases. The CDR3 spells CASSPGHGSGSHEQYF. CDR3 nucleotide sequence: TGTGCCAGCAGCCCCGGTCATGGTAGCGGGAGCCACGAGCAGTACTTC.